This TCR beta chain was identified in a study of blood T cells in healthy people across ages. Study information: Using template switching, researchers captured about one barcoded beta molecule for each two T cells. The study's findings and limits: Unsorted PBMCs blocked a conclusive comparison of naive and antigen-experienced cells.

CDR3 length: 18 residues. With V trimmed by 1 base and J by 7 bases, 9 bases remained unmatched. With respect to this clonotype: Its cognate antigen is unknown.

Donors were healthy Caucasian individuals from Russia aged about 6 to 90. Each sample yielded at least 5.5 micrograms of PBMC total RNA. The use of a sample-barcoded 5' primer and a J-beta primer mix characterized a second PCR of roughly 6 to 11 cycles. TCRdb ran MiXCR on the 5' RACE reads and lists one entry per CDR3 protein. In the table there are roughly 2 million distinct CDR3 sequences, approximately 50% of which are singletons. This receptor was identified in a woman in her forties in good health. This rearrangement joins TRBV12-3 or TRBV12-4 to TRBJ2-1; 14 bases fit TRBD2. Input material: blood. The CDR3 DNA sequence: TGTGCCAGCAGTTTAGTTGTAAGACTAGCGGGGGGGCTAAATGAGCAGTTCTTC. Amino acids: CASSLVVRLAGGLNEQFF.